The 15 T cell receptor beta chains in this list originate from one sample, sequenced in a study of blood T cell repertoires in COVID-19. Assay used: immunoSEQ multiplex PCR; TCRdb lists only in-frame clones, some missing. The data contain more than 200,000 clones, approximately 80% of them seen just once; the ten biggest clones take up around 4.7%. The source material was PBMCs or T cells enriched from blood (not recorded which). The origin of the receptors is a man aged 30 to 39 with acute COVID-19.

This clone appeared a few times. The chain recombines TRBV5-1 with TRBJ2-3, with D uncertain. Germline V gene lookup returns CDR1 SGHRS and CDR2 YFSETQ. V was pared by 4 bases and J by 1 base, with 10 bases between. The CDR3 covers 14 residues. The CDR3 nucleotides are TGCGCCAGCAGCCCCCCCCCAGGCACAGATACGCAGTATTTT. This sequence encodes CASSPPPGTDTQYF.

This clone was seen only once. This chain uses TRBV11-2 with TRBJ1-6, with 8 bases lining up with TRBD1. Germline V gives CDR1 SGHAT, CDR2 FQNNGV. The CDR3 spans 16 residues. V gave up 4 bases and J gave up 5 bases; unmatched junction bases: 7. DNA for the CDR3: TGTGCCAGCAGCTCCCCCAGGGGGCTGGATAATTCACCCCTCCACTTT. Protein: CASSSPRGLDNSPLHF.

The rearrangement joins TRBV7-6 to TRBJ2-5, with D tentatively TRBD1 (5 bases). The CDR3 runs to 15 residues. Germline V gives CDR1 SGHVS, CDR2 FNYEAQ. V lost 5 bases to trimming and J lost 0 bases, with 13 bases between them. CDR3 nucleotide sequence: TGTGCCAGCAGCCCGAGACAGCTGTACCAAGAGACCCAGTACTTC. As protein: CASSPRQLYQETQYF.

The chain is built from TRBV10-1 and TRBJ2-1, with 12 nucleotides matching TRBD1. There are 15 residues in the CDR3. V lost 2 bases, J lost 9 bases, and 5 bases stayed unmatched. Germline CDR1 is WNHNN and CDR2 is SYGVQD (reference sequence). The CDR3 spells CASSEGGTGGSEQFF. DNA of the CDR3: TGCGCCAGCAGTGAGGGGGGGACAGGGGGCAGTGAGCAGTTCTTC.

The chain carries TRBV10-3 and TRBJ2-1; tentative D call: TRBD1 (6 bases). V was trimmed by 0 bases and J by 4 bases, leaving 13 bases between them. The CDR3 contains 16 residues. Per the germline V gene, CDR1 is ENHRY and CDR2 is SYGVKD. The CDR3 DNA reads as TGTGCCATCAGTGAGTCGACAGGAAAGTATTACAATGAGCAGTTCTTC. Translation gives CAISESTGKYYNEQFF.

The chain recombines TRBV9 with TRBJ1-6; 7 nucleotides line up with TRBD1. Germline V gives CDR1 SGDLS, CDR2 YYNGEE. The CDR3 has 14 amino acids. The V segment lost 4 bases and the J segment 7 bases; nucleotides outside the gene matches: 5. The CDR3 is CASSLGQDNSPLHF. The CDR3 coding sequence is TGTGCCAGCAGCCTAGGACAGGACAATTCACCCCTCCACTTT. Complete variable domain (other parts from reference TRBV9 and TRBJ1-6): DSGVTQTPKHLITATGQRVTLRCSPRSGDLSVYWYQQSLDQGLQFLIQYYNGEERAKGNILERFSAQQFPDLHSELNLSSLELGDSALYFCASSLGQDNSPLHFGNGTRLTVT.

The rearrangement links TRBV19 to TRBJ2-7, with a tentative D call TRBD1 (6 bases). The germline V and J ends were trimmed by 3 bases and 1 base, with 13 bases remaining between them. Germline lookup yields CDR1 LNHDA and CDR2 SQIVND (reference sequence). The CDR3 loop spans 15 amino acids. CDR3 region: CASSITGFRSYEQYF. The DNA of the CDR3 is TGTGCCAGTAGTATTACAGGGTTTCGATCCTACGAGCAGTACTTC. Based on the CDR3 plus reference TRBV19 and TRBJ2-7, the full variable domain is DGGITQSPKYLFRKEGQNVTLSCEQNLNHDAMYWYRQDPGQGLRLIYYSQIVNDFQKGDIAEGYSVSREKKESFPLTVTSAQKNPTAFYLCASSITGFRSYEQYFGPGTRLTVT.

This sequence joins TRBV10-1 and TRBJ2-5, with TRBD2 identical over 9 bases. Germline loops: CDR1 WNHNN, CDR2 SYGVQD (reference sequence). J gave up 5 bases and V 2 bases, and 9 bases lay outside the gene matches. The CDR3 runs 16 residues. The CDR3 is CASSEDGLAGRETQYF. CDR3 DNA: TGCGCCAGCAGTGAGGATGGCCTAGCGGGGCGGGAGACCCAGTACTTC.

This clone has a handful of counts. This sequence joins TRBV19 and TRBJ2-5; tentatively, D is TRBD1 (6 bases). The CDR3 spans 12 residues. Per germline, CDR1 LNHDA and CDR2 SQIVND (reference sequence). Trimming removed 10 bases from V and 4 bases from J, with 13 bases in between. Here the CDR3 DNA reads TGTGCCACCAGGACAGTAGGAGAGACCCAGTACTTC. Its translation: CATRTVGETQYF.

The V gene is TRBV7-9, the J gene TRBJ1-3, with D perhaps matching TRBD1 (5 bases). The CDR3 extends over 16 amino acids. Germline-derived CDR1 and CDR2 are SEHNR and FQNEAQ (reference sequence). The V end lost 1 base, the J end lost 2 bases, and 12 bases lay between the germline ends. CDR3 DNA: TGTGCCAGCAGCTTAGTAAGCCCCAGGGCTGGAAACACCATATATTTT. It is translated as CASSLVSPRAGNTIYF.

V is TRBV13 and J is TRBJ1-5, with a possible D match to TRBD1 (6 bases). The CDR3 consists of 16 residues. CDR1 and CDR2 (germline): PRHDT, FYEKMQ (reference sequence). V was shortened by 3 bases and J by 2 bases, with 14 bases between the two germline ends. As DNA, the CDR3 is TGTGCCAGCAGCTTTTCATCGGGACACGGCAATCAGCCCCAGCATTTT. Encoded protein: CASSFSSGHGNQPQHF.

The CDR3 loop is CASSLGLDSMSTDTQYF. The DNA for the CDR3 is TGTGCCAGCAGCTTAGGCTTGGACTCCATGAGCACAGATACGCAGTATTTT. The chain couples TRBV7-2 to TRBJ2-3; D is perhaps TRBD2 (5 bases). V was shortened by 1 base and J by 0 bases, with 14 bases between the two germline ends. CDR1 is SGHTA and CDR2 is FQGNSA in the germline V gene. The CDR3 is 17 amino acids.

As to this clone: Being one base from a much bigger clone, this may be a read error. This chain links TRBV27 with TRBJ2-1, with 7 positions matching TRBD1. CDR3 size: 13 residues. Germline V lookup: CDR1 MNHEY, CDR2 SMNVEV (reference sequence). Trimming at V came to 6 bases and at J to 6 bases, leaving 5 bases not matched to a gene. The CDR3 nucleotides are TGTGCCAGCAGCTTCGACAGGGTCAATGAGCAGTTCTTC. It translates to CASSFDRVNEQFF.

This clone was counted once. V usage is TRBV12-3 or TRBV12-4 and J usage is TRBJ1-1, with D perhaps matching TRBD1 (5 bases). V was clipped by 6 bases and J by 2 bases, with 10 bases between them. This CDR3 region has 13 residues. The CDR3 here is CASRLRGNTEAFF. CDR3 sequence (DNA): TGTGCCAGCAGGCTTAGGGGTAACACTGAAGCTTTCTTT.

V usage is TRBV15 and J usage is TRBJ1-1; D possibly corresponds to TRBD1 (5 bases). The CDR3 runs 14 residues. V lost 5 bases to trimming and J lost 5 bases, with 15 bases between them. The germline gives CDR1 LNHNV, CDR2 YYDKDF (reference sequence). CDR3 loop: CATSPPGGSTEAFF. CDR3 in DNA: TGTGCCACCAGCCCACCGGGGGGGAGTACTGAAGCTTTCTTT.